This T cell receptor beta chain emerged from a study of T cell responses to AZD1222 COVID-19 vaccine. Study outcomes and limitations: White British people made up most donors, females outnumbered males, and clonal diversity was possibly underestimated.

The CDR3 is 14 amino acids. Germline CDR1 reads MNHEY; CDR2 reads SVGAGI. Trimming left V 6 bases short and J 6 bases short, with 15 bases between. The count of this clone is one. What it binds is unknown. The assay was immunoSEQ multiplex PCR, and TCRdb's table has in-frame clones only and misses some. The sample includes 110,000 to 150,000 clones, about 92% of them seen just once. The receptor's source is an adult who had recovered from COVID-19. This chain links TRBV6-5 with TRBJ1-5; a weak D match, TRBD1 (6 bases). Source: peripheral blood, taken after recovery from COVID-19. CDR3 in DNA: TGTGCCAGCAGCCGACTAGGGGGTTCTCAGCCCCAGCATTTT. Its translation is CASSRLGGSQPQHF.